These 5 T cell receptor beta chains originate from one sample sequenced in a study of long-term antiretroviral therapy in people with HIV. They ran version v3.0 of the immunoSEQ assay at survey level. TCRdb's table, derived via immunoSEQ multiplex PCR, lists solely in-frame clones and lacks some. The table shows approximately 21,000 clones, with over 65% occurring only once. This specimen consisted of unsorted PBMCs, obtained about 5.7 years after starting antiretroviral therapy. The receptors come from a man aged 30-40 years with HIV.

The chain employs TRBV5-5 and TRBJ1-4, with D possibly matching TRBD1 (6 bases). With 4 bases removed from V and 7 bases from J, the gap between germline ends came to 17 bases. The CDR3 sequence is 15 residues long. Germline CDR1 is SGHKS and CDR2 is YYEKEE (reference sequence). CDR3 loop: CASSPAGRGGEKLFF. For the CDR3, the DNA is TGTGCCAGCAGCCCCGCTGGGAGGGGGGGTGAAAAACTGTTTTTT.

CDR3 DNA: TGTGCCAGCTCCAAACCCCCGAGCACTGAAGCTTTCTTT. This translates into CASSKPPSTEAFF. The chain recombines TRBV18 with TRBJ1-1; the D is unclear. Germline V gene data show CDR1 as KGHSH and CDR2 as LQKENI. With 6 bases removed from V and 4 bases from J, the gap between germline ends came to 12 bases. This CDR3 region has 13 residues.

The chain carries TRBV2 and TRBJ1-1; maybe TRBD1 (5 bases). The CDR3 covers 14 residues. Between the trimmed V and J ends, which lost 8 bases and 1 base, there was a span of 14 bases. The germline CDR1 and CDR2 sequences are SNHLY and FYNNEI. CDR3 in DNA: TGTGCCAGCGGTATTGGGACGGAGAACACTGAAGCTTTCTTT. Translating gives CASGIGTENTEAFF.

This clone appeared a few times. This chain joins TRBV7-6 and TRBJ2-5; 8 bases align to TRBD2. The V segment lost 1 base and the J segment 5 bases; nucleotides outside the gene matches: 3. CDR1 SGHVS and CDR2 FNYEAQ come from the germline V gene. The CDR3 is 14 amino acids. CDR3 sequence (DNA): TGTGCCAGCAGCTTAGGCGGGGGGTGGGAGACCCAGTACTTC. Residues: CASSLGGGWETQYF.

This rearrangement joins TRBV6-1 to TRBJ1-6, with a weak D call TRBD1 (5 bases). Germline CDR1 MNHNS, CDR2 SASEGT. The germline V and J ends were trimmed by 1 base and 1 base, with 8 bases remaining between them. The CDR3 consists of 16 residues. The chain's CDR3 is CASSEEGQSYNSPLHF. CDR3 coding DNA: TGTGCCAGCAGTGAAGAGGGGCAGTCCTATAATTCACCCCTCCACTTT.